This entry lists 27 T cell receptor beta chains sequenced from one sample in a study of T cell repertoires in aging, cancer and after chemotherapy. Amplification of TCR beta used genomic DNA extracted from peripheral blood. TRB rearrangements spanning V, D and J were amplified using mixed TRB-A/B primers. TCRdb re-called the multiplex PCR reads through MiXCR, storing one row per CDR3 protein. The table shows 800 or so distinct CDR3 sequences, with roughly 25% occurring only once. The sample consisted of blood. Every receptor here comes from a human donor with a solid tumor.

Relative to its sample, this clonotype is large. This sequence joins TRBV30 and TRBJ1-1; D not resolved. This CDR3 is 12 amino acids long. Trimming shortened V by 4 bases and J by 0 bases, and 6 bases separated the two germline ends. Germline V CDR1 and CDR2: GTSNPN, SVGIG (reference sequence). CDR3 coding DNA: TGTGCCTGGACCGGAGTGAACACTGAAGCTTTCTTT. This translates into CAWTGVNTEAFF.

Judged by abundance, this clonotype is large. The chain has TRBV6-5 and TRBJ1-6; no definite D call. The V gene's germline CDR1 is MNHEY and CDR2 SVGAGI. The CDR3 covers 17 residues. The V gene lost 2 bases and the J gene lost 7 bases, with 18 bases spanning the gap. CDR3 sequence reads: CASSYAGTLGRNSPLHF. The DNA of the CDR3 is TGTGCCAGCAGTTACGCAGGCACGTTGGGAAGAAATTCACCCCTCCACTTT.

The chain is built from TRBV5-1 and TRBJ2-6, with TRBD1 identical over 7 bases. With 4 bases clipped from V and 4 bases from J, the junction kept 5 bases outside the gene matches. The V gene's germline CDR1 is SGHRS and CDR2 YFSETQ. The CDR3 consists of 15 residues. For the CDR3, the DNA is TGCGCCAGCAGCCAACAGGGGCAGGGGGCCAACGTCCTGACTTTC. Its protein is CASSQQGQGANVLTF.

The chain recombines TRBV24-1 with TRBJ1-4; D call uncertain. Per the germline V gene, CDR1 is KGHDR and CDR2 is SFDVKD. Trimming shortened V by 7 bases and J by 5 bases, and 10 bases separated the two germline ends. This CDR3 has 13 amino acids. The CDR3 DNA reads TGTGCCACCAGCCGGACGGAGAATGAAAAACTGTTTTTT. It specifies CATSRTENEKLFF.

This chain connects TRBV20-1 to TRBJ1-2, with D possibly matching TRBD1 (6 bases). This CDR3 comprises 11 residues. V gave up 7 bases and J gave up 7 bases, with 13 bases separating them. CDR1 is DFQATT, CDR2 SNEGSKA, per germline (reference sequence). The CDR3 region has the DNA TGCAGTGGGGCAGGGGATCCTGGCTACACCTTC. As protein: CSGAGDPGYTF.

With regard to this clonotype: A much more abundant neighbour one base away suggests this may be a read error. The V gene is TRBV6-8, the J gene TRBJ1-1; maybe TRBD1 (5 bases). Trimming removed 4 bases from V and 3 bases from J, with 12 bases in between. Per germline, CDR1 MNHGY and CDR2 SAAAGT. The CDR3 has 14 amino acids. CDR3 DNA: TGTGCCAGCAGTTTTGTGGGAGGGGACACTGAAGCTTTCTTT. Translation gives CASSFVGGDTEAFF.

This clonotype was picked up a small number of times. The chain joins TRBV20-1 to TRBJ2-1; 11 bases are shared with TRBD2. The CDR3 length is 13 residues. From germline, CDR1 is DFQATT and CDR2 SNEGSKA (reference sequence). Unmatched junction bases numbered 8, after V lost 5 bases and J lost 11 bases. The CDR3 sequence: CSAYPGLAGQQFF. In DNA form, the CDR3 reads TGCAGTGCTTATCCCGGACTAGCGGGCCAGCAGTTCTTC.

This CDR3 reads CASSRDSSYEQYF. The CDR3 region has the DNA TGTGCCAGCTCGCGGGACAGCTCCTACGAGCAGTACTTC. The rearrangement links TRBV18 to TRBJ2-7; D may be TRBD1 (7 bases). The length of the CDR3 is 13 residues. V lost 6 bases to trimming and J lost 0 bases, with 9 bases between them. Looked up from germline, CDR1 is KGHSH and CDR2 is LQKENI.

This chain joins TRBV5-1 and TRBJ2-1; the match to TRBD2 covers 10 bases. V gave up 7 bases and J gave up 0 bases; unmatched junction bases: 13. Germline V CDR1 and CDR2: SGHRS, YFSETQ. CDR3 size: 18 residues. The CDR3 DNA reads as TGCGCCAGCCCATCAACGGCTAGCGGGAGTATCTCCTACAATGAGCAGTTCTTC. This translates into CASPSTASGSISYNEQFF.

In this sample, this clonotype is medium-sized. The chain joins TRBV5-6 to TRBJ1-6, with TRBD1 matching over 7 bases. V lost 1 base and J lost 7; bases outside the gene matches: 8. The CDR3 is 16 residues long. Germline CDR1 and CDR2: SGHDT and YYEEEE. The CDR3 nucleotides are TGTGCCAGCAGCTTGCTTGACAGGGCTCCAAATTCACCCCTCCACTTT. As protein: CASSLLDRAPNSPLHF.

The chain links TRBV20-1 to TRBJ1-5; 9 bases map to TRBD1. The CDR3 is 15 amino acids. In germline, CDR1 is DFQATT, CDR2 SNEGSKA (reference sequence). Germline trimming cut 5 bases from V and 7 bases from J; bases unmatched to any gene: 12. In nucleotides, the CDR3 is TGCAGTGCTTCACCCGGGACAGGGCGAAACCAGCCCCAGCATTTT. Amino acids: CSASPGTGRNQPQHF.

This sequence joins TRBV7-9 and TRBJ2-5; TRBD1 aligns across 8 bases. The CDR3 extends over 14 amino acids. V trimming: 5 bases; J trimming: 5 bases; junction bases outside the gene matches: 7. Germline V gene data show CDR1 as SEHNR and CDR2 as FQNEAQ (reference sequence). The CDR3 region is CASSPDRAGETQYF. CDR3 DNA sequence: TGTGCCAGCAGCCCGGACAGGGCGGGGGAGACCCAGTACTTC.

By share of the sample, this clonotype is large (0.1 to 1%). The V call is TRBV6-5, the J call TRBJ2-3, with 9 bases that match TRBD2. The germline V gene encodes CDR1 MNHEY and CDR2 SVGAGI. The V segment lost 6 bases and the J segment 2 bases; nucleotides outside the gene matches: 15. This CDR3 contains 18 residues. The CDR3: CASRLDSGGGENTDTQYF. In DNA form, the CDR3 reads TGTGCCAGCAGATTGGACAGTGGCGGGGGGGAAAACACAGATACGCAGTATTTT.

This clonotype showed up just a few times. This chain connects TRBV5-1 to TRBJ1-2; 9 bases fit TRBD1. CDR3 length equals 16 residues. V gave up 0 bases and J gave up 5 bases; unmatched junction bases: 8. Germline CDR1 reads SGHRS; CDR2 reads YFSETQ. CDR3 loop: CASSLGGTGLRYGYTF. The CDR3 region has the DNA TGCGCCAGCAGCTTGGGGGGGACAGGGTTACGATATGGCTACACCTTC.

Comment on this clonotype: Since a much larger clone is just one base distant, this may be a read error. The chain employs TRBV5-6 and TRBJ1-5; TRBD1 might be the D (5 bases). CDR1 is SGHDT and CDR2 is YYEEEE in the germline V gene. The V end was cut by 1 base, the J end by 0 bases, with 17 bases between. The CDR3 spans 18 residues. CDR3 protein: CASSLFNSTAHSNQPQHF. The CDR3 bases are TGTGCCAGCAGCTTGTTTAATTCGACAGCCCATAGCAATCAGCCCCAGCATTTT.

In this sample, this clonotype turned up a few times. V gene TRBV28 combines with J gene TRBJ2-5; 11 nucleotides align to TRBD2. Germline lookup yields CDR1 MDHEN and CDR2 SYDVKM. CDR3 size: 17 residues. V shed 6 bases, J shed 3 bases, and the junction held 12 bases outside the gene matches. In DNA, the CDR3 is TGTGCCAGCAGAACATCTGTAGCGGGAGGGGTGGAAGAGACCCAGTACTTC. Translated, it gives CASRTSVAGGVEETQYF.

The chain recombines TRBV7-2 with TRBJ2-7; D might be TRBD1 or TRBD2, each matching 5 bases. Deletions cut 4 bases from V and 1 base from J, with 14 bases between. CDR3 size: 15 residues. CDR1 is SGHTA, CDR2 FQGNSA, per germline. The CDR3: CASSSWGSPSYEQYF. CDR3 in DNA: TGTGCCAGCAGCTCGTGGGGGAGCCCGTCCTACGAGCAGTACTTC.

By frequency in the sample, this clonotype is large. The chain uses TRBV6-6 and TRBJ2-1; 11 bases match TRBD2. The CDR3 length is 14 residues. Germline V gene sequence: CDR1 MNHNY, CDR2 SVGAGI (reference sequence). V was pared by 8 bases and J by 9 bases, with 9 bases of the junction left unmatched. CDR3 nucleotide sequence: TGTGCCAGCCTAGGGGTAGCGGGAGGGATTGAGCAGTTCTTC. This sequence encodes CASLGVAGGIEQFF.

The chain combines TRBV19 with TRBJ1-1, with 9 bases fitting TRBD1. The V gene's germline CDR1 is LNHDA and CDR2 SQIVND (reference sequence). The length of the CDR3 is 14 residues. V shed 5 bases and J 11 bases; nucleotides not matched to a gene: 12. CDR3 sequence (DNA): TGTGCCAGTAGTCTCCGGGACAGGGCGGGACCGGCTTTCTTT. Encoded protein: CASSLRDRAGPAFF. The full variable domain, in which reference TRBV19 and TRBJ1-1 provide the parts outside the CDR3, is DGGITQSPKYLFRKEGQNVTLSCEQNLNHDAMYWYRQDPGQGLRLIYYSQIVNDFQKGDIAEGYSVSREKKESFPLTVTSAQKNPTAFYLCASSLRDRAGPAFFGQGTRLTVV.

About this clonotype: Mismatch with germline at one junction end may stem from a read error. This chain joins TRBV30 and TRBJ1-1, with D unresolved. The germline V gene encodes CDR1 GTSNPN and CDR2 SVGIG (reference sequence). CDR3 length: 15 residues. CDR3 DNA: TGTGCCTGGAGTGGGCCGGGCCTAGTGAACACTAAAGCTTTCTTT. Translating gives CAWSGPGLVNTKAFF.

This clonotype is medium-sized. The chain carries TRBV19 and TRBJ2-7, with D hard to call. This CDR3 has 15 amino acids. The germline V gene has CDR1 LNHDA and CDR2 SQIVND (reference sequence). Trimming stripped 3 bases from V and 2 bases from J, with 14 bases between. In DNA form, the CDR3 reads TGTGCCAGTAGTATGGGTGGGGTTAGAACCTACGAGCAGTACTTC. It encodes CASSMGGVRTYEQYF.

This clonotype is classed as large (0.1 to 1%). The rearrangement links TRBV6-5 to TRBJ2-7, with unresolved D. This CDR3 contains 14 residues. The germline V gene has CDR1 MNHEY and CDR2 SVGAGI. The V gene lost 0 bases and the J gene lost 12 bases, with 18 bases spanning the gap. In DNA form, the CDR3 reads TGTGCCAGCAGTTACTCGTCTACCCTCAAGCAGTGGTACTTC. Protein: CASSYSSTLKQWYF.

This clonotype was seen more than once but under ten times. This rearrangement joins TRBV27 to TRBJ2-2; 15 bases are a match to TRBD2. CDR3 length: 17 amino acids. The germline V gene has CDR1 MNHEY and CDR2 SMNVEV (reference sequence). With 6 bases clipped from V and 5 bases from J, the junction kept 7 bases outside the gene matches. CDR3 DNA: TGTGCCAGCAGACGGGGACTAGCGGGGGGTAAAACCGGGGAGCTGTTTTTT. Encoded protein: CASRRGLAGGKTGELFF.

Remarks on this clonotype: This sequence may be a read error, since a much larger clone differs from it by one base. This chain uses TRBV6-5 with TRBJ2-2; D is perhaps TRBD1 (6 bases). CDR1 and CDR2 from the germline V gene are MNHEY and SVGAGI. The CDR3 consists of 12 residues. The CDR3 region is CATTGQFGELIF. CDR3 DNA sequence: TGTGCCACTACAGGACAGTTCGGGGAGCTGATTTTT.

V and J are TRBV20-1 and TRBJ1-4; D might be TRBD1 (5 bases). Trimming stripped 6 bases from V and 5 bases from J, with 13 bases between. The CDR3 has 13 residues. Germline V gene lookup returns CDR1 DFQATT and CDR2 SNEGSKA (reference sequence). In DNA form, the CDR3 reads TGCAGTGCATATGACAGTTTAAATGAAAAACTGTTTTTT. Encoded protein: CSAYDSLNEKLFF.

The chain uses TRBV20-1 and TRBJ2-5; 8 nucleotides match TRBD2. J gave up 7 bases and V 3 bases, and 22 bases lay outside the gene matches. CDR1 is DFQATT and CDR2 is SNEGSKA in the germline V gene (reference sequence). The CDR3 sequence is 18 residues long. The CDR3 here is CSASFWGRIERETGTQYF. The DNA for the CDR3 is TGCAGTGCTAGCTTCTGGGGACGAATTGAGCGGGAGACGGGGACCCAGTACTTC.

This clonotype is large by share. This rearrangement joins TRBV10-3 to TRBJ1-2; a possible D gene is TRBD1 (6 bases). The CDR3 has 12 residues. Trimming stripped 10 bases from V and 2 bases from J, with 11 bases between. Germline-derived CDR1 and CDR2 are ENHRY and SYGVKD. The CDR3 loop reads CATGQMNYGYTF. CDR3 nucleotides: TGTGCCACCGGACAGATGAACTATGGCTACACCTTC.